This TCR beta chain was sequenced for a study of T cells after yellow fever vaccination. Study context: Low-cell-number fractions underwent preparation using SMART-Seq v4 Ultra Low Input.

Germline V CDR1 and CDR2: SEHNR, FQNEAQ (reference sequence). This CDR3 is 12 amino acids long. V lost 1 base and J lost 5, with 2 bases in between. This clonotype was picked up a small number of times. Making TCR cDNA involved 5'RACE template switching, which added UMIs and a universal primer site. MiXCR, run by TCRdb on the 5' RACE reads, gives a single entry per CDR3 protein. This sample has roughly 400,000 distinct CDR3 sequences, with over 15% found just once. The V and J genes are TRBV7-9 and TRBJ1-4; D not certain. The material was PBMCs, obtained before the yellow fever booster vaccination. The sequence was collected from a man between 18 and 29 years old who received the YFV17D yellow fever vaccine. The chain's CDR3 is CASSLVNEKLFF. The CDR3 DNA is TGTGCCAGCAGCTTAGTGAATGAAAAACTGTTTTTT.